The clone carrying this T cell receptor (beta chain) has a single count. This entry belongs to a study of PD-L1 blockade in urothelial cancer. Turning to the study itself: Bladder-origin urothelial cancer in males covered twenty-five of 29 patients. The authors examined blood 3 weeks (second dose) and 6 weeks after treatment start.

The sample's time point: peripheral blood 6 weeks after treatment start. Germline lookup yields CDR1 MNHEY and CDR2 SMNVEV (reference sequence). The V and J ends lost 3 bases and 7 bases respectively, with 16 bases between them. This CDR3 contains 15 residues. The method was immunoSEQ multiplex PCR; TCRdb's version includes in-frame clones alone and lacks a portion of them. The table includes some 120,000 clones, around 88% detected once. The TCR originated in a man aged 50-59 years with urothelial cancer. The chain combines TRBV27 with TRBJ2-1, with D possibly matching TRBD2 (6 bases). The input for sequencing was PBMCs, taken around atezolizumab (anti-PD-L1) treatment. DNA for the CDR3: TGTGCCAGCAGTTTCGGGAGAAGCCCTAGGAATGAGCAGTTCTTC. Amino acid sequence: CASSFGRSPRNEQFF.